The clone carrying this T cell receptor beta chain was seen a few times. Deletions cut 1 base from V and 5 bases from J, with 14 bases between. CDR1 SGHVS and CDR2 FNYEAQ come from the germline V gene. CDR3 length: 15 amino acids. TCRdb re-derived calls from the RT-PCR reads in MiXCR, one entry per CDR3 protein. The profile shows about 680,000 distinct CDR3 sequences, around 14% of them singletons. This receptor was identified in a female donor in good health, serving as a healthy control. Sequenced material: memory CD4+ T cells from blood. The chain links TRBV7-6 to TRBJ2-5; perhaps TRBD2 as D (5 bases). Written as DNA, the CDR3 is TGTGCCAGCAGCTTAGTTATAGCCCCGGGGGAGACCCAGTACTTC. This codes for CASSLVIAPGETQYF.